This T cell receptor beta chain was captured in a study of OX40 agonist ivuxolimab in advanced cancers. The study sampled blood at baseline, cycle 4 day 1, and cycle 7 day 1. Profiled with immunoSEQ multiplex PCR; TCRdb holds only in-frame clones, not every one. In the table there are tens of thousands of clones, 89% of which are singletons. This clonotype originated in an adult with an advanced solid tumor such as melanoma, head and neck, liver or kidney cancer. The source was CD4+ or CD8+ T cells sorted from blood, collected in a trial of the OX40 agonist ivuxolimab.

CDR3 bases: TGCGCCAGCAGCCCGGGACTAGCGGGGGGGCGGGAGACCCAGTACTTC. This gives the protein CASSPGLAGGRETQYF. This chain joins TRBV5-1 and TRBJ2-5; 16 positions agree with TRBD2. The V gene's germline CDR1 is SGHRS and CDR2 YFSETQ. V shed 4 bases, J shed 5 bases, and the junction held 5 bases outside the gene matches. The CDR3 consists of 16 residues.